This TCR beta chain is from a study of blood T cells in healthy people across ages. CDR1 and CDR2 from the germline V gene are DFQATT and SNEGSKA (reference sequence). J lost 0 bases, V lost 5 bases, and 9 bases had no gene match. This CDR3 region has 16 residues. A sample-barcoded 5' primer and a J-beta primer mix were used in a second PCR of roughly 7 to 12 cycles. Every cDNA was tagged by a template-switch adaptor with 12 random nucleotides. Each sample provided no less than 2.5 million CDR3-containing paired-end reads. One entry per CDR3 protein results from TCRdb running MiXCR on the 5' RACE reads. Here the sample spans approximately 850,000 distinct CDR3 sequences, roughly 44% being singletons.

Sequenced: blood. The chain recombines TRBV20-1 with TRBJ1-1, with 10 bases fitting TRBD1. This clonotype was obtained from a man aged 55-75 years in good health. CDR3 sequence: CSARGTGESLNTEAFF. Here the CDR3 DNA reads TGCAGTGCTCGGGGGACAGGGGAGTCGTTGAACACTGAAGCTTTCTTT.